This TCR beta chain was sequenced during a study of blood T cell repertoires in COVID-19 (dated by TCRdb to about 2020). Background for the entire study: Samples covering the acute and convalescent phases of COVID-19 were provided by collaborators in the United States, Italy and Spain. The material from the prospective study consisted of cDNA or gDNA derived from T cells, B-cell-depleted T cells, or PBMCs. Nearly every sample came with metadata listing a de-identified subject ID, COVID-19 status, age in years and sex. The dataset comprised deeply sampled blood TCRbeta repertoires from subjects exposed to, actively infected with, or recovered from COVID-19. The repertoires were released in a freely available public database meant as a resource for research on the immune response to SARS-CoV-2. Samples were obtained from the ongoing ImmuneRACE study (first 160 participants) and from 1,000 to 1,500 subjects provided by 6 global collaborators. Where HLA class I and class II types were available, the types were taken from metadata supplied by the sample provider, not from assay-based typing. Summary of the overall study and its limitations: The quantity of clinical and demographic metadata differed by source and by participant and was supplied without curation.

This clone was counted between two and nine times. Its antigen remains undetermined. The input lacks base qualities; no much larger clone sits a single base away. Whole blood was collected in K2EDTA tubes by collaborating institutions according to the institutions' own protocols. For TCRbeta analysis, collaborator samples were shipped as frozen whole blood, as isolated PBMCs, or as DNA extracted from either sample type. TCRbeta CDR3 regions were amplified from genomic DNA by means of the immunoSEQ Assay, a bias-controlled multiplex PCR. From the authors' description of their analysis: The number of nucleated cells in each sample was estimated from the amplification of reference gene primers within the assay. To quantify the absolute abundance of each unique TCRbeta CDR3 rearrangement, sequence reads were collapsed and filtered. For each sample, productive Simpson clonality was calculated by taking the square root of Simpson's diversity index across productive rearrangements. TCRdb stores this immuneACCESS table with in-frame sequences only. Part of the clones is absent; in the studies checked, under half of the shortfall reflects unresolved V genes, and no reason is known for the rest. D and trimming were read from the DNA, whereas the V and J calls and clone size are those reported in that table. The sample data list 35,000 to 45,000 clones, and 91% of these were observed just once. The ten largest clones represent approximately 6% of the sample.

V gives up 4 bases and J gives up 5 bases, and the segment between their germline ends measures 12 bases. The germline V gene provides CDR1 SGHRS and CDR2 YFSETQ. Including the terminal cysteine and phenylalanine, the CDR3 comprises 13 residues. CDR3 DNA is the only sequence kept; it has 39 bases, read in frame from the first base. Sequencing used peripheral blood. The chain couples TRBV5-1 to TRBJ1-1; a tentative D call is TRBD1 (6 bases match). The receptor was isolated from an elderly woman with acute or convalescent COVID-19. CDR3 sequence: CASSPPGQTEAFF. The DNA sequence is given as TGCGCCAGCAGCCCTCCAGGACAGACTGAAGCTTTCTTT.